This T cell receptor beta chain was identified during a study of blood T cell repertoires in COVID-19. Study-wide context: Sources were T cells, B-cell-depleted T cells, or PBMCs; the material itself was cDNA or gDNA.

V was pared by 5 bases and J by 6 bases, with 6 bases of the junction left unmatched. Germline values: CDR1 SGHTA, CDR2 FQGNSA. The CDR3 consists of 14 residues. Details on this clone: This CDR3 is also generated by other DNA sequences in the sample.

Using immunoSEQ multiplex PCR, the repertoire was profiled, and TCRdb retains in-frame clones only, with some absent. The sample contains 150,000 to 200,000 clones, 75% to 90% of which appear only once. Enrolment of Seattle patients took place during active infection, and they were followed longitudinally. The rearrangement joins TRBV7-2 to TRBJ1-5, with 8 nucleotides matching TRBD1. This TCR came from a woman in her 70s with COVID-19, enrolled during active disease. Material: peripheral blood. The CDR3 sequence is CASSLRGLGQPQHF. The CDR3 nucleotides read TGTGCCAGCAGCCTCAGGGGGCTGGGTCAGCCCCAGCATTTT.